These 24 T cell receptor beta chains share one sample of origin, sequenced in a study of molecular identifiers for immune sequencing clone quantification. TCRdb re-analysed the PCR reads in MiXCR, keeping a single row per CDR3 protein. The table has approximately 670,000 distinct CDR3 sequences, 15% to 20% seen once. What was sequenced was naive CD8+ T cells from blood, with Jurkat cell RNA spiked in. Subset: FACS-sorted CD8+CD4-CCR7+CD45RA+ naive T cells. The source is a human donor in good health. Some libraries in this study had Jurkat cell RNA spiked in.

This clonotype was observed many times. The J gene is TRBJ2-7, the V gene TRBV5-1; maybe TRBD2 (5 bases). The CDR3 loop spans 14 amino acids. Germline V gene lookup returns CDR1 SGHRS and CDR2 YFSETQ. Trimming pared 1 base from V and 6 bases from J, leaving 14 bases between. The chain's CDR3 is CASSLLQREAEQYF. The CDR3 coding sequence is TGCGCCAGCAGCTTGCTCCAACGGGAAGCCGAGCAGTACTTC.

In this sample, this clonotype turned up many times. J is TRBJ2-1 and V is TRBV7-2, with TRBD1 matching over 8 bases. Germline CDR1 reads SGHTA; CDR2 reads FQGNSA. V trimming: 7 bases; J trimming: 7 bases; junction bases outside the gene matches: 12. This CDR3 has 15 residues. The CDR3: CASTPLAGGLNEQFF. The CDR3, as DNA: TGTGCCAGCACCCCATTGGCAGGGGGCTTGAATGAGCAGTTCTTC.

This clonotype was found a few times. A junction boundary mismatches the germline segment, possibly from a read error. The chain combines TRBV4-3 with TRBJ2-7; D may match TRBD1 or TRBD2 (6 bases each). This CDR3 is 17 amino acids long. Germline loops: CDR1 LGHNA, CDR2 YSLEER. CDR3 in DNA: TGCGTCAGCAGCTCAGGGTCAGTAACGGGGGCCGACCACGAGCAGTACTTC. It specifies CVSSSGSVTGADHEQYF.

This clonotype was observed a few times. The chain uses TRBV6-2 or TRBV6-3 and TRBJ2-2, with D possibly being TRBD1 or TRBD2 (5 bases each). Germline CDR1 and CDR2: MNHEY and SVGEGT. The CDR3 is made up of 13 amino acids. The ends were cut back, 7 bases at V and 6 bases at J, with 12 bases in the middle. Written as DNA, the CDR3 is TGTGCCAGCACCAAACGGGGCCCCGGGGAGCTGTTTTTT. Translation gives CASTKRGPGELFF.

This clonotype was detected ten times or more. The chain is built from TRBV19 and TRBJ2-3; 13 nucleotides match TRBD2. With V trimmed by 5 bases and J by 6 bases, 8 bases remained unmatched. This CDR3 comprises 16 residues. From germline, CDR1 is LNHDA and CDR2 SQIVND (reference sequence). CDR3 nucleotide sequence: TGTGCCAGTAGTTACGGACTAGCGGGAGTTGGCGATACGCAGTATTTT. This sequence encodes CASSYGLAGVGDTQYF.

On this clonotype itself: An end of the junction does not agree with germline; a read error may underlie this. V is TRBV7-8 and J is TRBJ2-5, with TRBD2 matching over 7 bases. The CDR3 length is 15 residues. The V gene's germline CDR1 is SGHVS and CDR2 FQNEAQ. CDR3: CASSFLGPGGETQHF. The CDR3 DNA follows: TGTGCCAGCAGCTTCCTCGGTCCTGGGGGGGAAACCCAGCACTTC.

In its sample, this clonotype was seen many times. V and J are TRBV12-3 or TRBV12-4 and TRBJ2-5; TRBD1 might be the D (6 bases). Trimming took 9 bases from V and 2 from J, leaving 13 bases between them. The CDR3 is 13 amino acids. CDR3 DNA: TGTGCCAGTAAGGACAGAGCTCAAGAGACCCAGTACTTC. This gives the protein CASKDRAQETQYF.

The table lists this clonotype with a few counts. The chain uses TRBV27 and TRBJ2-7, with D maybe TRBD1 (5 bases). Germline V CDR1 and CDR2: MNHEY, SMNVEV (reference sequence). The ends were cut back, 3 bases at V and 3 bases at J, with 12 bases in the middle. CDR3 length equals 14 residues. The chain's CDR3 is CASSFQGKVYEQYF. The CDR3 DNA reads TGTGCCAGCAGTTTCCAGGGAAAAGTCTACGAGCAGTACTTC.

In the case of this clonotype: Possible read error: a much larger clone is one base away. This chain uses TRBV5-3 with TRBJ2-7; the match to TRBD2 covers 11 bases. TRBV5-3 is an ORF; its function is uncertain. The CDR3 covers 15 residues. The chain's CDR3 is CGSSLGLAEGYEQYF. CDR3 coding DNA: TGTGGCAGCAGCTTGGGACTAGCGGAGGGGTACGAGCAGTACTTC.

Ten or more counts support this clonotype. V is TRBV28 and J is TRBJ2-1; TRBD2 aligns across 14 bases. The V gene's germline CDR1 is MDHEN and CDR2 SYDVKM. V shed 5 bases, J shed 8 bases, and the junction held 8 bases outside the gene matches. The CDR3 consists of 16 residues. CDR3 sequence: CASSAPGLAGEDEQFF. The DNA for the CDR3 is TGTGCCAGCAGTGCACCGGGACTAGCGGGAGAGGATGAGCAGTTCTTC.

V usage is TRBV11-1 and J usage is TRBJ2-1; 10 bases are a match to TRBD2. The CDR3 has 16 residues. Germline V gene lookup returns CDR1 SGHAT and CDR2 FQDESV (reference sequence). J lost 7 bases, V lost 3 bases, and 9 bases had no gene match. The CDR3 sequence is CASSLEREGQGNEQFF. The DNA for the CDR3 is TGTGCCAGCAGCTTGGAGCGGGAGGGCCAGGGGAATGAGCAGTTCTTC.

This clonotype was counted ten times or more. The gene calls are TRBV7-9 and TRBJ2-3; the D is unclear. Looked up from germline, CDR1 is SEHNR and CDR2 is FQNEAQ (reference sequence). This CDR3 region has 12 residues. V was trimmed by 5 bases and J by 6 bases, leaving 9 bases between them. The CDR3 nucleotides read TGTGCCAGCAGCGCCGCCCCCGATACGCAGTATTTT. It translates to CASSAAPDTQYF.

This clonotype was detected many times. The chain uses TRBV6-4 and TRBJ1-1; no firm D call. The germline CDR1 and CDR2 sequences are MRHNA and SNTAGT. V was shortened by 3 bases and J by 1 base, with 6 bases between the two germline ends. The CDR3 is 13 amino acids. CDR3 region: CASSDHTNTEAFF. CDR3 DNA: TGTGCCAGCAGTGATCATACGAACACTGAAGCTTTCTTT.

Note on this clonotype: A much more abundant neighbour one base away suggests this may be a read error. The J gene is TRBJ2-5, the V gene TRBV20-1, with D possibly being TRBD2 (6 bases). The CDR3 is 15 residues long. V lost 1 base and J 4 bases, leaving 16 bases between the germline ends. The V gene's germline CDR1 is DFQATT and CDR2 SNEGSKA (reference sequence). The CDR3 spells CSARGPTGVVETQYF. CDR3 nucleotide sequence: TGCAGTGCTAGAGGCCCAACGGGAGTGGTAGAGACCCAGTACTTC.

This clonotype was counted ten times or more. The chain carries TRBV7-2 and TRBJ2-1; 9 nucleotides match TRBD2. The CDR3 totals 15 residues. Germline loops: CDR1 SGHTA, CDR2 FQGNSA. V trimming: 0 bases; J trimming: 9 bases; junction bases outside the gene matches: 6. DNA for the CDR3: TGTGCCAGCAGCTTAGCTAGCGGGAGCGTAGGTGAGCAGTTCTTC. Residues: CASSLASGSVGEQFF.

About this clonotype: One end of the junction does not line up with germline, which may come from a read error. In nucleotides, the CDR3 is TGTGCCAGTAGTATTGGGGACAGGGGGCATTCACCCCTACACTTT. Amino acids: CASSIGDRGHSPLHF. The chain uses TRBV19 and TRBJ1-6; 12 bases are shared with TRBD1. The CDR3 is 15 amino acids. CDR1 and CDR2 (germline): LNHDA, SQIVND (reference sequence).

There are many counts of this clonotype. The gene calls are TRBV27 and TRBJ1-5; TRBD1 is a possible D gene (6 bases). Trimming shortened V by 8 bases and J by 7 bases, and 24 bases separated the two germline ends. Germline CDR1 is MNHEY and CDR2 is SMNVEV (reference sequence). The CDR3 spans 16 residues. CDR3 in amino acids: CASSGGLPGAGQPQHF. The CDR3 DNA follows: TGTGCCAGCTCCGGGGGGCTCCCGGGGGCAGGACAGCCCCAGCATTTT.

About this clonotype itself: This may stem from a read error, because a much larger clone lies one nucleotide away. The chain carries TRBV4-2 and TRBJ2-7, with 12 positions matching TRBD2. The CDR3 has 15 residues. Per the germline V gene, CDR1 is LGHNA and CDR2 is YNFKEQ. Trimming cost V 4 bases and J 2 bases; bases outside gene matches: 3. Here the CDR3 DNA reads TGTGCCAGCAGCCGGACTAGCGGGGAAACCTACGAGCAGTACTTC. It translates to CASSRTSGETYEQYF.

The chain combines TRBV2 with TRBJ2-7; tentatively, D is TRBD1 or TRBD2 (5 bases each). Germline CDR1 and CDR2: SNHLY and FYNNEI. With 2 bases removed from V and 0 bases from J, the gap between germline ends came to 20 bases. The CDR3 totals 18 residues. The chain's CDR3 is CASSERVGPSASSYEQYF. The CDR3 DNA is TGTGCCAGCAGTGAACGAGTGGGACCGAGTGCGAGCTCCTACGAGCAGTACTTC.

This clonotype has at least ten counts. The chain recombines TRBV4-3 with TRBJ2-1; 7 bases align to TRBD2. Germline CDR1 is LGHNA and CDR2 is YSLEER. CDR3 length: 16 amino acids. The trim removed 2 bases at V and 3 bases at J, leaving 7 bases unmatched. CDR3 loop: CASSQSGLADYNEQFF. The CDR3 DNA reads as TGCGCCAGCAGCCAATCCGGGCTAGCGGACTACAATGAGCAGTTCTTC.

This clonotype turned up a few times. The V and J genes are TRBV5-6 and TRBJ2-7, with D possibly being TRBD2 (7 bases). In germline, CDR1 is SGHDT, CDR2 YYEEEE. The ends were cut back, 4 bases at V and 0 bases at J, with 14 bases in the middle. This CDR3 contains 15 residues. CDR3 sequence reads: CASSTSGGSSYEQYF. For the CDR3, the DNA is TGTGCCAGCAGCACTTCGGGGGGCAGCTCCTACGAGCAGTACTTC.

This chain joins TRBV6-5 and TRBJ2-5; D is ambiguous. CDR1 MNHEY and CDR2 SVGAGI come from the germline V gene. The V gene lost 2 bases and the J gene lost 4 bases, with 11 bases spanning the gap. The CDR3 runs 14 residues. The CDR3 region is CASSYDGLRETQYF. In DNA form, the CDR3 reads TGTGCCAGCAGTTACGACGGCCTCCGAGAGACCCAGTACTTC.

This clonotype was counted ten times or more. The V gene is TRBV9, the J gene TRBJ1-1, with D maybe TRBD1 (5 bases). CDR1 and CDR2 (germline): SGDLS, YYNGEE. The V gene lost 5 bases and the J gene lost 1 base, with 12 bases spanning the gap. The length of the CDR3 is 14 residues. The CDR3 DNA is TGTGCCAGCAGTGTTGGAGGGGCGAACACTGAAGCTTTCTTT. It codes for CASSVGGANTEAFF.

This clonotype was recorded a few times. V gene TRBV12-5 combines with J gene TRBJ1-2, with a tentative D call TRBD1 (6 bases). V shed 5 bases and J shed 7 bases, with 11 bases lying between them. This CDR3 contains 12 residues. CDR1 LGHNT and CDR2 FRNRAP come from the germline V gene. CDR3 bases: TGTGCTAGTGGTACCACAGGGAGTGGCTACACCTTC. Translated, it gives CASGTTGSGYTF.